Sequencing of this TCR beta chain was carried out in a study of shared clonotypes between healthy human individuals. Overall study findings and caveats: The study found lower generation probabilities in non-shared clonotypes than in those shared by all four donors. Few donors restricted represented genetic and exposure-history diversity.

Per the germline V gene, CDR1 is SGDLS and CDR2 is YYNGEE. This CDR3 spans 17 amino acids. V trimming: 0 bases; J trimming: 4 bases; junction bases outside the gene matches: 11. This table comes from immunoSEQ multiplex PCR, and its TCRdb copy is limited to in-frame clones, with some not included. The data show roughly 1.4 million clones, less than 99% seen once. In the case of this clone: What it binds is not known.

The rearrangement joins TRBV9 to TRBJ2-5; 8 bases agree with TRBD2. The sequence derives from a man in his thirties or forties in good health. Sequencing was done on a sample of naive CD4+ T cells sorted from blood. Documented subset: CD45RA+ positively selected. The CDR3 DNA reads TGTGCCAGCAGCGTAGCTCGGGAGGGCCGAGATAGAGAGACCCAGTACTTC. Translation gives CASSVAREGRDRETQYF.